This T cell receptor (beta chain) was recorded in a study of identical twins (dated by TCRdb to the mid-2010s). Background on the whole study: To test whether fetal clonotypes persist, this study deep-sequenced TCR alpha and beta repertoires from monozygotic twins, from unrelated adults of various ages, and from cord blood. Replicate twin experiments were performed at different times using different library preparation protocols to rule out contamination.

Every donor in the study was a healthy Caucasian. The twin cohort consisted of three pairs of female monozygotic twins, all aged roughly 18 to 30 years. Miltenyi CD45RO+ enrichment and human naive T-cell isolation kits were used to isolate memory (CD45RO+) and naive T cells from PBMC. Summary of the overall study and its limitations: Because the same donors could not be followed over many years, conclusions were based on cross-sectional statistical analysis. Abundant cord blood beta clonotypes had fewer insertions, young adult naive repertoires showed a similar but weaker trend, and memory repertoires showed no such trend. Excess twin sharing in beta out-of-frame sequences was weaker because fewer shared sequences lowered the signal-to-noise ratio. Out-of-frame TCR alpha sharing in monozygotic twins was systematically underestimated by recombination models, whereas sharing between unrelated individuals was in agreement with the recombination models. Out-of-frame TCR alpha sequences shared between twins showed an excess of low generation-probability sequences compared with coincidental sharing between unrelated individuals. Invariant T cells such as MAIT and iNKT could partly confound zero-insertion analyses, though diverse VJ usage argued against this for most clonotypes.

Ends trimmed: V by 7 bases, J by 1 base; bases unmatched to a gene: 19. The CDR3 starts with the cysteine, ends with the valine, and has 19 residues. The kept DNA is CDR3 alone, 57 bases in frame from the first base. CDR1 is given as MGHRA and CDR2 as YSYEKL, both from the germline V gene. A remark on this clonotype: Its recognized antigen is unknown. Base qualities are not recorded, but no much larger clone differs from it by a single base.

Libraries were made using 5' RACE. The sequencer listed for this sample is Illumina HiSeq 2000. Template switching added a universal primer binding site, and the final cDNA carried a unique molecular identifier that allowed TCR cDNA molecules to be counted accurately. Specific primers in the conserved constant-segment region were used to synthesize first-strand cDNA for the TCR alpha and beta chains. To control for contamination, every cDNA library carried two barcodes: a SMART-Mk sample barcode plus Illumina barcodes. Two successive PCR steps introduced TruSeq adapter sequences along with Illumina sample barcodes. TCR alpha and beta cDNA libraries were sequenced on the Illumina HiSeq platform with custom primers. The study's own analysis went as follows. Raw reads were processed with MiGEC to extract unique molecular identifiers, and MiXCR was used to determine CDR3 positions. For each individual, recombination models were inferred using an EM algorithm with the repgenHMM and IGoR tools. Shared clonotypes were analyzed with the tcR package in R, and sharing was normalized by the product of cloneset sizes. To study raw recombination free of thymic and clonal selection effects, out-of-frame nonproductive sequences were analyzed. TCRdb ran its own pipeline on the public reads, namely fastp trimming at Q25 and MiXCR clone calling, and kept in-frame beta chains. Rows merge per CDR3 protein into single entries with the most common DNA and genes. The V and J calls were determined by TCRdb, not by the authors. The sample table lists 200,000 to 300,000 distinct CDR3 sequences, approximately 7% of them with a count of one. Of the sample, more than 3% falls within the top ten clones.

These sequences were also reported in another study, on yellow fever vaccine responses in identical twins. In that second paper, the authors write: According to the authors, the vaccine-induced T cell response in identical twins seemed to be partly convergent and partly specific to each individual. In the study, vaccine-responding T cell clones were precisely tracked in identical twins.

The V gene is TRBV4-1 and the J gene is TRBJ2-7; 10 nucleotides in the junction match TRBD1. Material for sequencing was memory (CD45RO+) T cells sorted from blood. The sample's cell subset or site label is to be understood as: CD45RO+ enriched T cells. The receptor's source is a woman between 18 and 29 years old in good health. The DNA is TGCGCCAGCAAGTGGATTGGGGACAGGGGATCCGGGAATTCCTACGAGCAGTACGTC. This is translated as CASKWIGDRGSGNSYEQYV.